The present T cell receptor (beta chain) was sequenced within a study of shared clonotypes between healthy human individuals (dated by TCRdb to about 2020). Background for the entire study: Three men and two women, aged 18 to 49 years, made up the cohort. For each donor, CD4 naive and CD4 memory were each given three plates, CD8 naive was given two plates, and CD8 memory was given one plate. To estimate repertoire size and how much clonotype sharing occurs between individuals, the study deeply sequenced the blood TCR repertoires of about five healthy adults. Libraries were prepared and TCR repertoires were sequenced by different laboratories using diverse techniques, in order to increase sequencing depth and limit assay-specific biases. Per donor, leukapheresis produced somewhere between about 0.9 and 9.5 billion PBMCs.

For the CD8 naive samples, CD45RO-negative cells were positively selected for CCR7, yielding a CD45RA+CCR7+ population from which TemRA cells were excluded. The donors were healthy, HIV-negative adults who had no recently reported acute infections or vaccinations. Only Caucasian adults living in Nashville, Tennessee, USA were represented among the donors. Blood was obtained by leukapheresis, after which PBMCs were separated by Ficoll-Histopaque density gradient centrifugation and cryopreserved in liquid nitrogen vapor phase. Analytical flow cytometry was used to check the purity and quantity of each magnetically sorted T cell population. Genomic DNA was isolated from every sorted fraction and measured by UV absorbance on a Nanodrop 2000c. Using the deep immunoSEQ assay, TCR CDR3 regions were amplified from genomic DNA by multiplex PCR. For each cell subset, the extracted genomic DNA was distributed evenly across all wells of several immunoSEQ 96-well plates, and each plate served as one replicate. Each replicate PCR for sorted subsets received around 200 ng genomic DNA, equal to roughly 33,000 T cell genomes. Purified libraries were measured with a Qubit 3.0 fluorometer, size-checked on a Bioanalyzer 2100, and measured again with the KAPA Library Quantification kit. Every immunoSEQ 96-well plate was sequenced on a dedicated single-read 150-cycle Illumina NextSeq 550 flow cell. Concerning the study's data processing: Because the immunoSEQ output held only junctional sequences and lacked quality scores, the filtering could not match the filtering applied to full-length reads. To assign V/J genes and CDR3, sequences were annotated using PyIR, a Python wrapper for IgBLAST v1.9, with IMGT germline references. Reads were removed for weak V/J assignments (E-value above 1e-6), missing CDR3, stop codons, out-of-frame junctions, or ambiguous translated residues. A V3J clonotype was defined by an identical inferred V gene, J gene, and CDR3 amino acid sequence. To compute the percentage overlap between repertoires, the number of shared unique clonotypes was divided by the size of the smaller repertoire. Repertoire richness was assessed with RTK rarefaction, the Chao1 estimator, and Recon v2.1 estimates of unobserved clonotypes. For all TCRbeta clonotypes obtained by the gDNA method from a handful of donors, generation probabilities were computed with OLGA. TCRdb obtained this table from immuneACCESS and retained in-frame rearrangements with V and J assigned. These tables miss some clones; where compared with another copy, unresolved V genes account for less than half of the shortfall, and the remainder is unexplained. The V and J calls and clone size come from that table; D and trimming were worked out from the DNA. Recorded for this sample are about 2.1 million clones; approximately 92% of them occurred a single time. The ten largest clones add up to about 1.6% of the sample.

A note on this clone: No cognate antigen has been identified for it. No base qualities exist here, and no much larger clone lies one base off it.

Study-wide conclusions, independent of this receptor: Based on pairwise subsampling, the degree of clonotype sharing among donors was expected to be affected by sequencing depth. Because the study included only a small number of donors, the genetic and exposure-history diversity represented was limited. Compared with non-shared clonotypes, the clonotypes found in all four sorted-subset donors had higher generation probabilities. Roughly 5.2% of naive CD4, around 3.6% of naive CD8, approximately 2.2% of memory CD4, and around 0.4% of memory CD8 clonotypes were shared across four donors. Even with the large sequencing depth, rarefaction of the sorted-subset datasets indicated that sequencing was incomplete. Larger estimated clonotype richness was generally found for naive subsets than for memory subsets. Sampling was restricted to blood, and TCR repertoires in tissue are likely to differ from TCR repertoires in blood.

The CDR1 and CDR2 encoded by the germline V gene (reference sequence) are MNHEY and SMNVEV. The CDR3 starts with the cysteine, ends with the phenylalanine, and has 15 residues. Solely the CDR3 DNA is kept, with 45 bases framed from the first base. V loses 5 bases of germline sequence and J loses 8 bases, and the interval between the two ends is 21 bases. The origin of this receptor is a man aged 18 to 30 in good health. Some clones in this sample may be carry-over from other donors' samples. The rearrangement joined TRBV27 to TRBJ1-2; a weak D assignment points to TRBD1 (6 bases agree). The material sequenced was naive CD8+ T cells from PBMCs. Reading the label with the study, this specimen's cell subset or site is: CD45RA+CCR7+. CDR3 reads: CASSPRGVGAWGYTF. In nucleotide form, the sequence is TGTGCCAGCAGTCCCCGGGGTGTGGGGGCGTGGGGCTACACCTTC.